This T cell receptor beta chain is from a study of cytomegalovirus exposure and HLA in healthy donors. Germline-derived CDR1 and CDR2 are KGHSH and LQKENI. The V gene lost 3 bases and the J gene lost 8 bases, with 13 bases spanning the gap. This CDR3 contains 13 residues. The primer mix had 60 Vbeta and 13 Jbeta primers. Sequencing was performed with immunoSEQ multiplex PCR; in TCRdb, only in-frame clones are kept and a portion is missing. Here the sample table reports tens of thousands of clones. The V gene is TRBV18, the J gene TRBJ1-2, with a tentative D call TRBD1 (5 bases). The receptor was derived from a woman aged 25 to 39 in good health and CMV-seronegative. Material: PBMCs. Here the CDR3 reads CASSPQGAGGYTF. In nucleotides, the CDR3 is TGTGCCAGCTCACCTCAGGGTGCGGGAGGCTACACCTTC. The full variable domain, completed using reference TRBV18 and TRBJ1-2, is NAGVMQNPRHLVRRRGQEARLRCSPMKGHSHVYWYRQLPEEGLKFMVYLQKENIIDESGMPKERFSAEFPKEGPSILRIQQVVRGDSAAYFCASSPQGAGGYTFGSGTRLTVV.